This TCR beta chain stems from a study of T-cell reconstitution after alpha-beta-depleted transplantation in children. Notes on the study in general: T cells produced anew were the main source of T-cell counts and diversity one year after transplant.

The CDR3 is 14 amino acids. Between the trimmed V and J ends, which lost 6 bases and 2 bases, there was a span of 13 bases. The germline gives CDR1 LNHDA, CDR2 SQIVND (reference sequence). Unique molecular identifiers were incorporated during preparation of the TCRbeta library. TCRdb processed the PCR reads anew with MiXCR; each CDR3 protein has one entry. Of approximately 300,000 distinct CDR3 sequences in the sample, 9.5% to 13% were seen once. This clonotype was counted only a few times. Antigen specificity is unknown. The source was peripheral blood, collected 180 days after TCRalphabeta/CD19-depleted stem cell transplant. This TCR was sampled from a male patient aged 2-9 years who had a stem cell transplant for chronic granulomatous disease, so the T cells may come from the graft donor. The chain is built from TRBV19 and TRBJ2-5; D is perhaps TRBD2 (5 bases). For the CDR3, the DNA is TGTGCCAGTAGGGGAGTGCCACCTCAAGAGACCCAGTACTTC. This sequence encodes CASRGVPPQETQYF.